Shown below are 13 T cell receptor delta chains from a single sample sequenced in a study of γδ T cells in repeated Plasmodium falciparum infection (dated by TCRdb to the early 2020s). For bulk TCR repertoire analysis, Vgamma9/Vdelta2+ and Vdelta2-negative gammadelta T cell populations were flow-sorted out of peripheral blood mononuclear cells. Library prep was done by multiplex PCR. Instrument on record: Illumina MiSeq. TCRdb called clones from the public reads with CATT, and repeated DNA sequences were later combined into one row. The sample records roughly 50,000 delta-chain clones, roughly 1.5% of which are singletons. 8.6% of the sample belongs to the ten largest clones. Sequenced: gamma-delta T cells from blood. These receptors were collected from a pool of human donors (malaria-infected and uninfected, not separated).

In regard to this clone: The TCRdb record carries a much larger clone's protein, which differs from this DNA's translation at residue 3; a read error is the likely cause, and the protein listed here is the DNA translation. V gene TRDV1 combines with J gene TRDJ1; TRDD3 agrees at 13 bases. No J gene is reported in TCRdb; it was inferred here by comparing the DNA with germline. CDR3 length: 23 amino acids. Germline V gene lookup returns CDR1 TSWWSYY and CDR2 QGS. In DNA form, the CDR3 reads TGTGCTCCTGGGGAACTAGGAGATGACTTTTACTGGGGGATACGCCGGGGCACCGATAAACTCATCTTT. Amino acids: CAPGELGDDFYWGIRRGTDKLIF.

Worth noting for this clone: The protein TCRdb gives is from a much larger clone and does not agree with this DNA's translation at residue 5, likely a read error; the protein shown here comes from the DNA. The chain employs TRDV1 and TRDJ1; D perhaps matches TRDD3 (5 bases). Here the J gene was assigned by germline matching of the DNA, as TCRdb has none. CDR3 size: 19 residues. Trimming cost V 5 bases and J 3 bases, with 28 bases left between them. Germline assignment: CDR1 TSWWSYY and CDR2 QGS. The CDR3 coding sequence is TGTGCTCTTGGGAAGCCGCCGGGGGTTATCCCCCAGTACGCCGATAAACTCATCTTT. Protein product: CALGKPPGVIPQYADKLIF.

Points on this clone: A read error is the likely source, as a far larger clone sits one nucleotide away. In the same sample, other DNA sequences code for this CDR3. The V and J genes are TRDV2 and TRDJ1; the match to TRDD3 covers 9 bases. TCRdb does not report a J gene; here it was assigned by matching the DNA to germline references. With 0 bases clipped from V and 0 bases from J, the junction kept 7 bases outside the gene matches. The length of the CDR3 is 17 residues. Germline V gives CDR1 GEAIGNYY, CDR2 EKD. CDR3 in amino acids: CACDTLLGEEYTDKLIF. CDR3 nucleotide sequence: TGTGCCTGTGACACCTTACTGGGGGAGGAGTACACCGATAAACTCATCTTT.

A few counts support this clone. For this DNA, TCRdb reports the protein of a much larger clone, which diverges at residue 21, most likely from a read error; the protein presented here is translated directly from the DNA. CDR3 sequence: CALGARSTPSLPEWGKVGTDRLIF. The DNA for the CDR3 is TGTGCTCTTGGGGCCAGATCCACGCCTTCGCTCCCGGAATGGGGGAAGGTAGGGACCGATAGACTCATCTTT. The V and J genes are TRDV1 and TRDJ1, with 7 bases fitting TRDD3. The J gene, missing from TCRdb, was assigned here through DNA to germline matching. Germline V gene data show CDR1 as TSWWSYY and CDR2 as QGS. The CDR3 length is 24 residues.

The sample holds many counts of this clone. Given a far larger clone just one base away, this is likely a sequencing read error. The same CDR3 is also encoded by other DNA sequences in this sample. The rearrangement links TRDV1 to TRDJ1; possibly TRDD3 for D (6 bases). Germline matching of the DNA provided the J gene here, since TCRdb leaves it blank. Trimming took 4 bases from V and 2 from J, leaving 20 bases between them. Germline CDR1 is TSWWSYY and CDR2 is QGS. There are 17 residues in the CDR3. CDR3 DNA: TGTGCTCTTGGGGCCGAAGGGGGGACCCCTGGTACCGATAAACTCATCTTT. This translates into CALGAEGGTPGTDKLIF.

Comment on this clone: TCRdb assigns this DNA the protein of a much larger clone, which departs from its translation at residue 6; this likely reflects a read error, and the protein shown comes from translating the DNA. The chain employs TRDV1 and TRDJ1; 9 bases fit TRDD3. The V gene end was trimmed by 2 bases and the J gene end by 1 base; junction bases not matched to a gene: 14. Germline CDR1 is TSWWSYY and CDR2 is QGS. The CDR3 is made up of 19 amino acids. The CDR3, as DNA: TGTGCTCTTGGGGAAGGGATCACTAGGGGGATACCGCCCACCGATAAACTCATCTTT. Protein product: CALGEGITRGIPPTDKLIF.

As regards this clone: Only one base separates this from a far larger clonotype, so it likely reflects a read error. This specimen includes other DNA sequences encoding the same CDR3. No J gene was named, though the V gene is TRDV1; the DNA was not compared with TRDD3, the D call given in the table. This CDR3 has 22 amino acids. Germline CDR1 is TSWWSYY and CDR2 is QGS. The CDR3 DNA reads as TGTGCTCTTGGGTTTTCCGGCTACACACCCCTGGGGGACCGAACCTACACCGATAAACTTATCTTT. Translation gives CALGFSGYTPLGDRTYTDKLIF.

With regard to this clone: Only one base separates this from a far larger clonotype, so it likely reflects a read error. Other nucleotide sequences from this sample produce the same CDR3. The J segment was not called; the V segment is TRDV1; no check of the table's D call, TRDD3, against the DNA was made. CDR1 and CDR2 (germline): TSWWSYY, QGS. The CDR3 runs 16 residues. CDR3 loop: CALATWGIFSTDKLIF. The CDR3 region has the DNA TGTGCTCTTGCCACCTGGGGGATCTTTTCCACCGATAAGCTCATCTTT.

Regarding this clone: The protein recorded in TCRdb matches a much larger clone and deviates from this DNA's translation at residue 12, suggesting a read error; the protein here is obtained by translating the DNA. The chain has TRDV2 and TRDJ2, with D tentatively TRDD3 (6 bases). Because TCRdb records no J gene, it was assigned here through a match of the DNA to germline. The V gene's germline CDR1 is GEAIGNYY and CDR2 EKD. CDR3 length: 17 residues. Trimming cost V 0 bases and J 7 bases, with 20 bases left between them. The CDR3 is CACDTVLGTNLIAQLFF. The DNA of the CDR3 is TGTGCCTGTGACACCGTACTGGGAACGAACCTGATAGCACAACTCTTCTTT.

This clone was picked up a small number of times. This is likely an artifact of a read error, given a far larger clone one base away. This specimen includes other DNA sequences encoding the same CDR3. V and J are TRDV1 and TRDJ1; D remains ambiguous. TCRdb offers no J gene call, so here the DNA was matched to germline to obtain one. The CDR3 sequence is 16 residues long. The germline V gene encodes CDR1 TSWWSYY and CDR2 QGS. The CDR3 DNA is TGTGCTCTTGGGATCGAACAGCCCGCATACACCGACAAACTCATCTTT. Translating gives CALGIEQPAYTDKLIF.

A note on this clone: This likely reflects a read error, since a far larger clone is one base away. Other DNA sequences of this sample code for an identical CDR3. CDR3 sequence (DNA): TGTGCTCTTGGGGTTACAGGCCTTCCAAGACGGGTTGCCGATAAACTCATCTTC. This sequence encodes CALGVTGLPRRVADKLIF. The V call is TRDV1, the J call TRDJ1; tentative D call: TRDD2 (6 bases). The CDR3 sequence is 18 residues long. Germline CDR1 and CDR2: TSWWSYY and QGS.

This clone was seen at least ten times. The protein held in TCRdb is that of a much larger clone and does not match this DNA's translation at residue 3, likely because of a read error; the protein shown is translated from the DNA. The chain has TRDV1 and TRDJ1; 7 bases fit TRDD2. There are 25 residues in the CDR3. Germline CDR1 reads TSWWSYY; CDR2 reads QGS. The CDR3 reads CAIGDLRPIPTRMGRAYNSTDKLIF. CDR3 nucleotides: TGTGCTATTGGGGACTTAAGGCCCATTCCTACGAGAATGGGGAGGGCTTATAACTCCACCGATAAACTCATCTTT.

Comment on this clone: It differs at one base from a far larger clone, so likely a read error. The DNA is omitted, as the CDR3 cannot be located on it reliably, and the CDR3 follows TCRdb's listing. The V gene was identified as TRDV1, while no J gene was called; the tabulated D call, TRDD3, remains unverified against the DNA. Ends included, the CDR3 has 19 residues. CDR1 TSWWSYY and CDR2 QGS come from the germline V gene. The CDR3 spells CALSLRPSYWGIGTDKLIF.